Listed below are T cell receptor beta chains from one sample, sequenced in a study of T cell responses to AZD1222 COVID-19 vaccine. Libraries were prepared by immunoSEQ multiplex PCR; TCRdb keeps only in-frame clonotypes and omits some of them. This table holds some 120,000 clones, approximately 90% found once. The source material was peripheral blood, sampled on day 0 of AZD1222 vaccination. These receptors originate from an adult in good health. The CDR3 runs from the conserved cysteine through the conserved F or W. The order of the fields is V gene, clone size, D gene, J gene, CDR3 DNA, CDR3 protein. A D gene is named only where the DNA matches it firmly. Some rows have no size entry. The others give once, few or many, or a class for an expanded clone.

>TRBV5-1|-|-|TRBJ2-3
TGCGCCAGCAGCCCCGGGAATTCCGGGGACACAGATACGCAGTATTTT
CASSPGNSGDTDTQYF
>TRBV7-3|-|-|TRBJ2-1
TGTGCCAGCAGCTTAAGACTAGTGGGCTCCTACAATGAGCAGTTCTTC
CASSLRLVGSYNEQFF
>TRBV19|once|-|TRBJ2-7
TGTGCCAGTAAAATTCTCCAAAATGCCTACGAGCAGTACTTC
CASKILQNAYEQYF
>TRBV6-5|few|-|TRBJ2-7
TGTGCCAGCAGTTACCCCGGACGGCGCGAGCAGTACTTC
CASSYPGRREQYF
>TRBV6-4|-|TRBD2|TRBJ2-1
TGTGCCAGCAGTGCTCTAGCGGGAGCCTACAATGAGCAGTTCTTC
CASSALAGAYNEQFF
>TRBV21-1|-|-|TRBJ1-1
TGTGCCAGCAGCAAAAAATATCCGGGTTGTCACGACACTGAAGCTTTCTTT
CASSKKYPGCHDTEAFF
>TRBV5-1|-|TRBD2|TRBJ2-3
TGCGCCAGCAGCTTTGGGCGGGCGGGGGATCAGGCGCAGTATTTT
CASSFGRAGDQAQYF
>TRBV5-4|-|-|TRBJ1-2
TGTGCCAGCAGCCCACGTCTCAGTCTAGGGGTGCGCGGCTACACCTTC
CASSPRLSLGVRGYTF
>TRBV13|once|TRBD2|TRBJ2-3
TGTGCCAGCAGCTTAAGCCTAGCGGGAGGCGTGGAGACAGATACGCAGTATTTT
CASSLSLAGGVETDTQYF
>TRBV6-5|-|-|TRBJ1-2
TGTGCCAGCAGTTCAGCGGGGCAGGGCTACACCTTC
CASSSAGQGYTF
>TRBV2|-|TRBD1|TRBJ2-1
TGTGCCAGCAGCCAGACAGGGGTACACAATGAGCAGTTCTTC
CASSQTGVHNEQFF
>TRBV5-1|-|-|TRBJ2-5
TGCGCCAGCAGCTTCGGACAGCAACAAGAGACCCAGTACTTC
CASSFGQQQETQYF
>TRBV11-2|-|-|TRBJ1-2
TGTGCCAGCAGCTTAGAGGGGGCGGCGAACTATGGCTACACCTTC
CASSLEGAANYGYTF
>TRBV3-1/TRBV3-2|-|TRBD1|TRBJ1-4
TGTGCCAGCAGCCAAGATGGACAGGGTAATGAAAAACTGTTTTTT
CASSQDGQGNEKLFF
>TRBV6-5|-|-|TRBJ1-2
TGTGCCGTCAAAAGAGGGGGTGACTATGGCTACACCTTC
CAVKRGGDYGYTF
>TRBV5-1|-|-|TRBJ1-1
TGCGCCAGCAGCCCGACAGTGAGCACTGAAGCTTTCTTT
CASSPTVSTEAFF
>TRBV14|-|TRBD2|TRBJ2-7
TGTGCCAGCAGCCATAGCGGGAGAACGTACGAGCAGTACTTC
CASSHSGRTYEQYF
>TRBV5-1|-|-|TRBJ2-7
TGCGCCAGCAGCTTGACGGGACCCCTCTACGAGCAGTACTTC
CASSLTGPLYEQYF
>TRBV2|-|TRBD1|TRBJ1-2
TGTGCCAGCAGGGGTCGACAGGGTGTTGGCTACACCTTC
CASRGRQGVGYTF
>TRBV6-1|-|-|TRBJ2-7
TGTGCCAGCAAGAGAGAATACGAGCAGTACTTC
CASKREYEQYF
>TRBV3-1/TRBV3-2|-|TRBD2|TRBJ2-3
TGTGCCAGCAGCCAATTAGCGGGAGGCCTAGATACGCAGTATTTT
CASSQLAGGLDTQYF
>TRBV21-1|once|-|TRBJ2-1
TGTGCCAGCAGCAGAACCACGATGACTCGTACCGCAGGGGAGCAGTTCTTC
CASSRTTMTRTAGEQFF
>TRBV3-1/TRBV3-2|-|TRBD2|TRBJ2-2
TGTGCCAGCAGCCTCACCCCGTTACTAGCGGAGAACACCGGGGAGCTGTTTTTT
CASSLTPLLAENTGELFF
>TRBV7-9|-|TRBD1|TRBJ1-3
TGTGCCAGCAGCACCGGACAGGGGGCGACTGGAAACACCATATATTTT
CASSTGQGATGNTIYF
>TRBV5-1|once|TRBD2|TRBJ2-7
TGCGCCAGCAGCCCCGGGACTAGCGGGAGTTTTTTCTACGAGCAGTACTTC
CASSPGTSGSFFYEQYF
>TRBV27|-|TRBD1|TRBJ1-5
TGTGCCAGCAGCCGAGGGACAGGCAATCAGCCCCAGCATTTT
CASSRGTGNQPQHF
>TRBV25-1|-|-|TRBJ1-4
TGTGCCAGCAGTGACACCATGATACAGTCCAATGAAAAACTGTTTTTT
CASSDTMIQSNEKLFF
>TRBV7-2|-|-|TRBJ2-1
TGTGCCAGCAGCTTAGTATGGAGGGATGAGCAGTTCTTC
CASSLVWRDEQFF
>TRBV3-1/TRBV3-2|-|-|TRBJ1-4
TGTGCCAGCAGCTCAAAAGAGGGCTTTACGGCTAATGAAAAACTGTTTTTT
CASSSKEGFTANEKLFF
>TRBV10-3|-|-|TRBJ1-2
TGTGCCATCAGTGAGTCTCAGGGTAAAGATGGCTACACCTTC
CAISESQGKDGYTF
>TRBV5-1|-|-|TRBJ2-6
TGCGCCAGCAGCTCACTTGGGCAAGGGGCCAACGTCCTGACTTTC
CASSSLGQGANVLTF